This T cell receptor (beta chain) is from a study of blood T cell repertoires in COVID-19. About the study: Acute and convalescent COVID-19 specimens originated in the United States, Italy and Spain.

This clone has more than one count but fewer than ten. The germline V and J ends were trimmed by 2 bases and 0 bases, with 14 bases remaining between them. Germline V CDR1 and CDR2: MNHEY, SVGEGT. This CDR3 region has 17 residues. Data came from immunoSEQ multiplex PCR; TCRdb stores just in-frame clones and leaves some out. The repertoire consists of fewer than 250,000 clones, with more than 75% occurring once and the leading ten covering around 4.8%. This TCR was recovered from a human donor in a cohort sampled during active COVID-19. Sequenced sample: peripheral blood. V is TRBV6-2 or TRBV6-3 and J is TRBJ1-5, with D unresolved. The DNA for the CDR3 is TGTGCCAGCAGTTACCCCGGACTGTATGATAGCAATCAGCCCCAGCATTTT. Translating gives CASSYPGLYDSNQPQHF.